This T cell receptor beta chain was documented in a study of blood T cell repertoires in COVID-19. Study-wide context: The origin of the acute and convalescent COVID-19 samples was the United States, Italy and Spain. Sources were T cells, B-cell-depleted T cells, or PBMCs; the material itself was cDNA or gDNA.

Authors' processing steps: Amplified reference gene primers provided the basis for estimating nucleated cell counts. Clones were sequenced by immunoSEQ multiplex PCR, and TCRdb holds only the in-frame ones, with some missing. The V and J calls and clone size come from that table; D and trimming were worked out from the DNA. The sample holds approximately 81,000 clones, about four fifths seen once. This CDR3 contains 16 residues. Germline values: CDR1 SGHNT, CDR2 YYREEE (reference sequence). The junction had 13 bases not matched to a gene; V was cut back by 7 bases and J by 7 bases. The sequencing sample was made of peripheral blood. The chain joins TRBV5-4 to TRBJ1-6; TRBD1 aligns across 8 bases. This receptor was identified in a human donor in a cohort sampled during active COVID-19. CDR3 residues: CASPSGLQGDNSPLHF. The DNA for the CDR3 is TGTGCCAGCCCCTCGGGGCTACAGGGGGACAATTCACCCCTCCACTTT.